This T cell receptor beta chain was sequenced during a study of blood T cell repertoires in COVID-19. Background on the study: Samples of COVID-19 (acute and convalescent) were obtained from the United States, Italy and Spain. Nucleic acid was either cDNA or gDNA, and it came from T cells, B-cell-depleted T cells, or PBMCs.

This clone ranks as medium-sized. This same CDR3 is encoded by further DNA sequences in the sample. Original handling: Estimates of nucleated cell counts were drawn from the amplification of reference gene primers. Method: immunoSEQ multiplex PCR; TCRdb's copy keeps in-frame clones and lacks some. The V and J calls and clone size were taken over from that table, and D and trimming were inferred from the DNA. The table lists about 54,000 clones, about nine tenths of them singletons. With V trimmed by 6 bases and J by 1 base, 5 bases remained unmatched. The V gene's germline CDR1 is SQVTM and CDR2 ANQGSEA. There are 13 residues in the CDR3.

The rearrangement uses TRBV29-1 and TRBJ1-1; 7 bases fit TRBD1. The sample consisted of peripheral blood. The TCR comes from a man aged 60-69 years with active COVID-19. The CDR3 protein is CSVRTGGNTEAFF. In DNA form, the CDR3 reads TGCAGCGTCCGGACAGGAGGGAACACTGAAGCTTTCTTT. Complete variable domain (other parts from reference TRBV29-1 and TRBJ1-1): SAVISQKPSRDICQRGTSLTIQCQVDSQVTMMFWYRQQPGQSLTLIATANQGSEATYESGFVIDKFPISRPNLTFSTLTVSNMSPEDSSIYLCSVRTGGNTEAFFGQGTRLTVV.